This TCR beta chain was obtained from a study of CD8 T cells in Susac syndrome. TCR beta sequences were obtained from blood CD8+ and CD4+ T cells. The authors negatively isolated CD8+ and CD4+ T cells and FACS-enriched TEMRA cells. V lost 1 base to trimming and J lost 7 bases; unmatched junction nucleotides: 7. The germline V gene encodes CDR1 LNHNV and CDR2 YYDKDF (reference sequence). CDR3 length: 16 amino acids. Reverse transcription used roughly 0.45 to 1 ug RNA and random hexamers. With immunoSEQ multiplex PCR, TCR beta CDR3 was amplified across 54 Vbeta and 13 Jbeta. MiXCR, applied by TCRdb to the immunoSEQ multiplex PCR reads, yields one record per CDR3 protein. The table shows some 96,000 distinct CDR3 sequences, with around 94% occurring only once.

The sequence was collected from a human donor with Susac syndrome. Sequenced input: CD4+ T cells from PBMCs. V is TRBV15 and J is TRBJ2-1; 10 bases fit TRBD2. CDR3 DNA sequence: TGTGCCACCAGCAGAGGAGCGGGGGGGCCGACGAATGAGCAGTTCTTC. Translating gives CATSRGAGGPTNEQFF.